These 20 T cell receptor beta chains share one sample of origin, sequenced in a study of cytomegalovirus exposure and HLA in healthy donors. The PCR made use of 60 Vbeta and 13 Jbeta primers. This table comes from immunoSEQ multiplex PCR, and its TCRdb copy is limited to in-frame clones, with some not included. The data contain around 37,000 clones, over 70% of them singletons. The specimen sequenced was PBMCs. Receptors were obtained from a man aged 25-40 years in good health and CMV-seronegative.

The rearrangement uses TRBV2 and TRBJ2-1; 8 nucleotides align to TRBD1. The trim removed 5 bases at V and 15 bases at J, leaving 9 bases unmatched. Germline CDR1 is SNHLY and CDR2 is FYNNEI. The CDR3 extends over 12 amino acids. The CDR3 protein is CASSLTGDAWFF. DNA of the CDR3: TGTGCCAGCAGTCTGACAGGGGACGCATGGTTCTTC.

As for this clone: A junction end diverges from the germline sequence, so it may reflect a read error. CDR3 loop: CSSSLGQSPYEQYF. The CDR3 coding sequence is TGTTCCAGCAGCTTAGGACAGAGTCCCTACGAGCAGTACTTC. This chain links TRBV7-9 with TRBJ2-7; maybe TRBD1 (6 bases). The CDR3 is made up of 14 amino acids. Germline assignment: CDR1 SEHNR and CDR2 FQNEAQ (reference sequence). Full variable domain (remainder filled in from reference TRBV7-9 and TRBJ2-7): DTGVSQNPRHKITKRGQNVTFRCDPISEHNRLYWYRQTLGQGPEFLTYFQNEAQLEKSRLLSDRFSAERPKGSFSTLEIQRTEQGDSAMYLCSSSLGQSPYEQYFGPGTRLTVT.

The DNA of the CDR3 is TGCAGCGTTGATGGGACAGGGGGCGGCGGTGGCTACACCTTC. It encodes CSVDGTGGGGGYTF. The chain carries TRBV29-1 and TRBJ1-2; 12 positions match TRBD1. Per the germline V gene, CDR1 is SQVTM and CDR2 is ANQGSEA. V lost 3 bases and J lost 7; bases outside the gene matches: 6. The CDR3 has 14 residues.

This clone is a singleton in its sample. This chain links TRBV5-4 with TRBJ2-7; the match to TRBD1 covers 7 bases. The germline V gene encodes CDR1 SGHNT and CDR2 YYREEE (reference sequence). Trimming at V came to 4 bases and at J to 2 bases, leaving 9 bases not matched to a gene. The CDR3 loop spans 15 amino acids. This CDR3 is CASSRTKGGPYEQYF. CDR3 bases: TGTGCCAGCAGCCGAACGAAAGGGGGCCCCTACGAGCAGTACTTC.

The V and J genes are TRBV5-6 and TRBJ1-2, with unresolved D. Germline CDR1 reads SGHDT; CDR2 reads YYEEEE. This CDR3 region has 14 residues. The V end lost 0 bases, the J end lost 5 bases, and 11 bases lay between the germline ends. The CDR3: CASSLDRRTYGYTF. The CDR3 DNA sequence: TGTGCCAGCAGCTTGGACAGAAGAACTTATGGCTACACCTTC.

The chain uses TRBV27 and TRBJ1-6; the match to TRBD1 covers 7 bases. This CDR3 region has 14 residues. CDR1 and CDR2 (germline): MNHEY, SMNVEV (reference sequence). J lost 8 bases, V lost 5 bases, and 6 bases had no gene match. DNA for the CDR3: TGTGCCAGCAGTAAAAGGGGGCTAGATTCACCCCTCCACTTT. This codes for CASSKRGLDSPLHF.

The J gene is TRBJ2-3, the V gene TRBV18; D is possibly TRBD1 (6 bases). The V and J ends lost 1 base and 4 bases respectively, with 12 bases between them. The CDR3 spans 15 residues. Germline V lookup: CDR1 KGHSH, CDR2 LQKENI. CDR3 nucleotide sequence: TGTGCCAGCTCACCACAAACAGGGAGACCAGATACGCAGTATTTT. Translated, it gives CASSPQTGRPDTQYF.

The rearrangement links TRBV14 to TRBJ2-1, with TRBD1 matching over 8 bases. The CDR3 has 14 amino acids. V was pared by 4 bases and J by 8 bases, with 7 bases of the junction left unmatched. The germline CDR1 and CDR2 sequences are SGHDN and FVKESK. The chain's CDR3 is CASSPSTGAYEQFF. DNA of the CDR3: TGTGCCAGCAGCCCCTCGACAGGGGCCTATGAGCAGTTCTTC.

The DNA of the CDR3 is TGTGCCAGCAGCTTAGGGGGGGGACGCCAAGAGACCCAGTACTTC. It translates to CASSLGGGRQETQYF. The chain links TRBV7-3 to TRBJ2-5; the match to TRBD2 covers 7 bases. The trim removed 2 bases at V and 1 base at J, leaving 4 bases unmatched. Germline lookup yields CDR1 SGHTA and CDR2 FQGTGA. The CDR3 extends over 15 amino acids.

This chain connects TRBV10-3 to TRBJ2-4; 10 bases map to TRBD2. Trimming took 4 bases from V and 2 from J; bases not matched to a gene: 2. Germline CDR1 reads ENHRY; CDR2 reads SYGVKD. The CDR3 spans 15 residues. DNA of the CDR3: TGTGCCATCAGTGCAGCGGGAGGGTCCAAAAACATTCAGTACTTC. The encoded protein is CAISAAGGSKNIQYF.

The J gene is TRBJ2-5, the V gene TRBV6-4, with D possibly matching TRBD1 (7 bases). The CDR3 consists of 15 residues. V lost 10 bases to trimming and J lost 5 bases, with 23 bases between them. Germline values: CDR1 MRHNA, CDR2 SNTAGT. The CDR3 region is CAKSPTGRFRETQYF. The CDR3 bases are TGTGCCAAATCACCGACAGGGAGGTTTAGGGAGACCCAGTACTTC.

The genes are TRBV18 and TRBJ2-3; the match to TRBD2 covers 11 bases. Trimming removed 3 bases from V and 6 bases from J; junction bases left unmatched: 8. CDR3 length: 16 residues. Germline V gene lookup returns CDR1 KGHSH and CDR2 LQKENI. In DNA form, the CDR3 reads TGTGCCAGCTCACCTCAACTAGCGGGAGCCGGGGATACGCAGTATTTT. Its translation: CASSPQLAGAGDTQYF.

The chain recombines TRBV11-2 with TRBJ1-2; 9 bases line up with TRBD1. Trimming removed 4 bases from V and 3 bases from J; junction bases left unmatched: 3. The CDR3 sequence is 14 residues long. Germline V gene data show CDR1 as SGHAT and CDR2 as FQNNGV. The CDR3 reads CASSSRTGDYGYTF. The CDR3 DNA follows: TGTGCCAGCAGCTCTCGGACAGGGGACTATGGCTACACCTTC.

The gene calls are TRBV7-9 and TRBJ2-1; 7 bases agree with TRBD1. Germline CDR1 SEHNR, CDR2 FQNEAQ (reference sequence). With 5 bases clipped from V and 7 bases from J, the junction kept 8 bases outside the gene matches. This CDR3 has 14 amino acids. CDR3 protein: CASSERRGSNEQFF. In DNA, the CDR3 is TGTGCCAGCAGCGAACGCAGGGGGTCAAATGAGCAGTTCTTC.

This clone appeared once. The chain's CDR3 is CASSESIGNTEAFF. In DNA form, the CDR3 reads TGCGCCAGCAGTGAGTCGATCGGGAACACTGAAGCTTTCTTT. The chain couples TRBV10-1 to TRBJ1-1; unclear D gene. Trimming cost V 0 bases and J 1 base, with 6 bases left between them. This CDR3 comprises 14 residues. Germline V gene sequence: CDR1 WNHNN, CDR2 SYGVQD (reference sequence).

The chain couples TRBV15 to TRBJ2-3; 11 bases map to TRBD2. Germline V gene sequence: CDR1 LNHNV, CDR2 YYDKDF (reference sequence). CDR3 size: 21 residues. With 0 bases clipped from V and 4 bases from J, the junction kept 18 bases outside the gene matches. CDR3 sequence: CATSRDYASPFSGGAADTQYF. CDR3 sequence (DNA): TGTGCCACCAGCAGAGATTACGCCTCCCCATTTAGCGGGGGGGCCGCAGATACGCAGTATTTT.

This clone was observed a single time. The chain links TRBV5-1 to TRBJ2-3; weak D call: TRBD2 (7 bases). The germline CDR1 and CDR2 sequences are SGHRS and YFSETQ. CDR3 size: 15 residues. V lost 0 bases, J lost 4 bases, and 12 bases lay in between. The CDR3 coding sequence is TGCGCCAGCAGCTTGGAGGGGGGGGTGGCAGATACGCAGTATTTT. Translating gives CASSLEGGVADTQYF.

The chain links TRBV6-5 to TRBJ2-7; 9 nucleotides agree with TRBD1. CDR3 length: 14 amino acids. The V and J ends lost 5 bases and 6 bases, in that order; junction bases with no gene match: 8. CDR1 and CDR2 (germline): MNHEY, SVGAGI. CDR3 region: CASSRPGQGGEQYF. CDR3 sequence (DNA): TGTGCCAGCAGTCGCCCGGGACAGGGTGGCGAGCAGTACTTC.

V usage is TRBV6-1 and J usage is TRBJ2-3, with D unclear. This CDR3 is built from 12 residues. With 9 bases removed from V and 0 bases from J, the gap between germline ends came to 7 bases. Germline CDR1 MNHNS, CDR2 SASEGT. CDR3 sequence reads: CASISSTDTQYF. The CDR3 nucleotides read TGTGCCAGTATCAGTAGCACAGATACGCAGTATTTT.

This clone occurred once. The rearrangement uses TRBV27 and TRBJ2-1; TRBD2 matches at 7 bases. Per the germline V gene, CDR1 is MNHEY and CDR2 is SMNVEV (reference sequence). This CDR3 comprises 14 residues. J was trimmed by 5 bases and V by 5 bases; bases with no gene match: 6. CDR3: CASSRGTTNNEQFF. The CDR3 coding sequence is TGTGCCAGCAGTCGCGGGACTACCAACAATGAGCAGTTCTTC.